This T cell receptor beta chain was sequenced during a study of HIV-infected children after antiretroviral therapy interruption. The treatment was: PENTA 11 planned treatment interruption arm or continuous ART arm. A 3' RACE protocol on RNA, with unique molecular identifiers, produced the TCR library. TCRdb reanalysed the 3' RACE reads using MiXCR and keeps one entry per CDR3 protein. The sample shows about 89,000 distinct CDR3 sequences, about 6.9% of them seen only once. CDR1 and CDR2 (germline): LNHDA, SQIVND (reference sequence). The germline V and J ends were trimmed by 5 bases and 0 bases, with 11 bases remaining between them. The CDR3 sequence is 14 residues long. In its sample, this clonotype was seen many times.

This receptor was identified in a pool of human donors with HIV. Sequenced material: CD45RA+ CD4+ T cells from PBMCs, pooled from several time points, taken from a donor given antiretroviral therapy, either interrupted or continuous. Subset denoted: naive CD4+ CD45RA+ CD45RO- T cells. The J gene is TRBJ2-7, the V gene TRBV19; D gene unclear. In DNA, the CDR3 is TGTGCCAGTAGTCAGTTCCGCACCTCCTACGAGCAGTACTTC. Its protein product is CASSQFRTSYEQYF.